These 5 T cell receptor beta chains share one sample of origin, sequenced in a study of PD-1 blockade in classical Hodgkin lymphoma. TCRdb's copy holds only in-frame clones and misses some; the assay was immunoSEQ multiplex PCR. The repertoire has some 96,000 clones, approximately 83% of them found once; the top ten carry more than 9%. The patients all showed relapse after autologous stem cell transplantation, while their brentuximab vedotin exposure varied. The source was peripheral blood mononuclear cells (PBMCs), collected at baseline. These receptor sequences come from a human donor with classical Hodgkin lymphoma.

This clone came up many times. V gene TRBV19 combines with J gene TRBJ2-2; no clear D. V was clipped by 5 bases and J by 5 bases, with 9 bases between them. The CDR3 is 13 residues long. The V gene's germline CDR1 is LNHDA and CDR2 SQIVND (reference sequence). CDR3 sequence (DNA): TGTGCCAGTAGTGCACAGACTACCGGGGAGCTGTTTTTT. Translation: CASSAQTTGELFF. The full variable domain, its missing parts supplied by reference TRBV19 and TRBJ2-2, is DGGITQSPKYLFRKEGQNVTLSCEQNLNHDAMYWYRQDPGQGLRLIYYSQIVNDFQKGDIAEGYSVSREKKESFPLTVTSAQKNPTAFYLCASSAQTTGELFFGEGSRLTVL.

The chain has TRBV28 and TRBJ2-1, with a tentative D call TRBD2 (5 bases). The V gene's germline CDR1 is MDHEN and CDR2 SYDVKM. The CDR3 runs 15 residues. Trimming pared 2 bases from V and 4 bases from J, leaving 12 bases between. The CDR3 sequence is CASSLPGLGYNEQFF. In DNA, the CDR3 is TGTGCCAGCAGTTTACCGGGGTTGGGGTACAATGAGCAGTTCTTC.

The chain couples TRBV6-5 to TRBJ2-7; 11 bases are a match to TRBD2. Germline loops: CDR1 MNHEY, CDR2 SVGAGI. The J segment lost 6 bases and the V segment lost 4 bases, leaving 8 bases of the junction unmatched. This CDR3 is 15 amino acids long. In DNA, the CDR3 is TGTGCCAGCAGTTTTAGCGGGAGGGCCAGGGGCGAGCAGTACTTC. Protein product: CASSFSGRARGEQYF.

The chain couples TRBV15 to TRBJ2-7, with D tentatively TRBD2 (7 bases). The CDR3 is made up of 16 amino acids. The V end was cut by 1 base, the J end by 0 bases, with 13 bases between. CDR1 is LNHNV and CDR2 is YYDKDF in the germline V gene (reference sequence). CDR3 nucleotides: TGTGCCACCAGCAGAGGGGGAGGGGGAAGCTCCTACGAGCAGTACTTC. This sequence encodes CATSRGGGGSSYEQYF.

CDR3 bases: TGTGCCAGCAGCCCCCTGACTAGCGGCACTAGCACAGATACGCAGTATTTT. It is translated as CASSPLTSGTSTDTQYF. V usage is TRBV11-2 and J usage is TRBJ2-3; 9 bases map to TRBD2. This CDR3 has 17 residues. V dropped 5 bases and J dropped 0; count of bases not matched to a gene: 9. Germline CDR1 and CDR2: SGHAT and FQNNGV.